What follows describes a single TCR beta chain. Between the trimmed V and J ends, which lost 1 base and 1 base, there was a span of 14 bases. The CDR3 loop spans 17 amino acids. Germline V CDR1 and CDR2: MGHRA, YSYEKL. This sample is drawn from a study of T-cell reconstitution after alpha-beta-depleted transplantation in children. Unique molecular identifiers were used in preparing the TCRbeta library. TCRdb processed the PCR reads anew with MiXCR; each CDR3 protein has one entry. Of some 600,000 distinct CDR3 sequences listed, around a sixth are singletons. This chain connects TRBV4-1 to TRBJ1-5; D not resolved. This specimen was PBMCs from the stem cell graft donor, taken from the stem cell graft. This clonotype originated in a human donor who donated a stem cell graft to a child with acute myeloid leukemia. The DNA of the CDR3 is TGCGCCAGCAGCCAAGCGAAGGCTTCGGTAAGCAATCAGCCCCAGCATTTT. The encoded protein is CASSQAKASVSNQPQHF.